This TCR beta chain was found in a study of identical twins. This clonotype was found many times. TCRdb independently ran MiXCR on the 5' RACE reads; one entry per CDR3 protein. The table shows 250,000 to 350,000 distinct CDR3 sequences, with roughly 8.6% occurring only once. The CDR3 contains 13 residues. The junction had 6 bases not matched to a gene; V was cut back by 6 bases and J by 4 bases. Germline loops: CDR1 MDHEN, CDR2 SYDVKM. These sequences were also reported in another study, on yellow fever vaccine responses in identical twins. That study adds: The authors reported partly convergent, partly personalized vaccine responses in identical twins.

V gene TRBV28 combines with J gene TRBJ2-7; 7 positions match TRBD1. Sequenced input: memory (CD45RO+) T cells sorted from blood. The clonotype comes from a woman between 18 and 29 years old in good health. The CDR3 DNA is TGTGCCAGCAGACAGGGGAATTCTTACGAGCAGTACTTC. This sequence encodes CASRQGNSYEQYF. Supplemented by reference TRBV28 and TRBJ2-7, the full variable domain reads DVKVTQSSRYLVKRTGEKVFLECVQDMDHENMFWYRQDPGLGLRLIYFSYDVKMKEKGDIPEGYSVSREKKERFSLILESASTNQTSMYLCASRQGNSYEQYFGPGTRLTVT.